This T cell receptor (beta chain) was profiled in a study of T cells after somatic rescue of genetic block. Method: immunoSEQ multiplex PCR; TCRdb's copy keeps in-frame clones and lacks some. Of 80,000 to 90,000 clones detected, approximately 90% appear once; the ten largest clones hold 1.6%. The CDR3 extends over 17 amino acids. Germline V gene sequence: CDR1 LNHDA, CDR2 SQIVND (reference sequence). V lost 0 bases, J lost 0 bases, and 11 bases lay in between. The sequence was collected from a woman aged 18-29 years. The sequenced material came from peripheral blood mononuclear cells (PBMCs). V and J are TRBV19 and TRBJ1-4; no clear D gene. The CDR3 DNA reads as TGTGCCAGTAGTATAGATTATAGCATGCCAACTAATGAAAAACTGTTTTTT. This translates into CASSIDYSMPTNEKLFF.